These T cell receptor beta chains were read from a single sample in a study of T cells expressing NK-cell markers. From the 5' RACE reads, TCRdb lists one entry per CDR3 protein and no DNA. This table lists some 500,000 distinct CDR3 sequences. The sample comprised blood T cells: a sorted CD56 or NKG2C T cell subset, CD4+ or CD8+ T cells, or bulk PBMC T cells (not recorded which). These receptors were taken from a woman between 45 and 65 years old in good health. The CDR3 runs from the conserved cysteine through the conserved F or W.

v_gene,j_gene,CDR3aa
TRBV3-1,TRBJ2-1,CASSQGVGLAGAVQFF
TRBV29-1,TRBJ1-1,CSASPSGGVTEAFF
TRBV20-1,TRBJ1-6,CSAREPRGNSPLHF
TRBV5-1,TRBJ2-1,CASSVAGGLNEQFF
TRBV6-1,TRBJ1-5,CASSGTGGMNQPQHF
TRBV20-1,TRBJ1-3,CSVAQGRGRNTIYF
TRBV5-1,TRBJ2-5,CASSSGGLAAQETQYF
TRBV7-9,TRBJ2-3,CAGRRGLATDTQYF
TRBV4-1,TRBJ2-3,CASSQDSASFRGGYF
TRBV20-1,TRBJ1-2,CSARSQTGYGYTF
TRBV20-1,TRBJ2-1,CSARVRYKGLAGWDNEQFF
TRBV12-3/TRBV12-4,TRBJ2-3,CASSHAVRPSTDTQYF
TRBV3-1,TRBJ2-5,CASGGLAGRETQYF
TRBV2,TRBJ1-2,CARTGGLRGYTF
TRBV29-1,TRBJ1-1,CSVELAGNTEAFF
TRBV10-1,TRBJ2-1,CASSESLKVSGDSYNEQFF
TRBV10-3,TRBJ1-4,CAILGDSPNEKLFF
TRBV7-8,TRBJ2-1,CASSLSAHEQFF
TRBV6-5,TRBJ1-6,CASNIGQGFGSPLHF
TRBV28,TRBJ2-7,CASTPGQASRIYF
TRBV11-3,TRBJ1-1,CASSKSGTGVTEAFF
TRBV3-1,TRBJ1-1,CASSQSQAEAFF
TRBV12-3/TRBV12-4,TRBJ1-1,CASSPYQNTEAFF
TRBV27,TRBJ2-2,CASSFFHLTSGNTGELFF
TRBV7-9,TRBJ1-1,CASSLGGYGGDTEAFF